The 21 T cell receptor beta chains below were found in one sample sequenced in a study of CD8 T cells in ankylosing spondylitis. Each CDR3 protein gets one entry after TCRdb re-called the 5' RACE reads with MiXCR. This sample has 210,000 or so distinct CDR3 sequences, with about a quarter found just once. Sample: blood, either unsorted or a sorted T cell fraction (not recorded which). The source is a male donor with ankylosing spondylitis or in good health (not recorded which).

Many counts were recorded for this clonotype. The CDR3 nucleotides are TGTGCCAGCAGAACCTCCGCCGGGGAGCTGTTTTTT. Protein: CASRTSAGELFF. The rearrangement uses TRBV28 and TRBJ2-2; no clear D. Trimming pared 6 bases from V and 6 bases from J, leaving 8 bases between. In germline, CDR1 is MDHEN, CDR2 SYDVKM. The CDR3 has 12 amino acids.

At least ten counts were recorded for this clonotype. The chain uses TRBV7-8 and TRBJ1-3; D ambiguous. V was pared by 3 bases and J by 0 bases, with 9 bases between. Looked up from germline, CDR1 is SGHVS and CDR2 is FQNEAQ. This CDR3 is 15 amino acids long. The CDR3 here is CASSFTASSGNTIYF. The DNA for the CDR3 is TGTGCCAGCAGCTTTACAGCTTCCTCTGGAAACACCATATATTTT.

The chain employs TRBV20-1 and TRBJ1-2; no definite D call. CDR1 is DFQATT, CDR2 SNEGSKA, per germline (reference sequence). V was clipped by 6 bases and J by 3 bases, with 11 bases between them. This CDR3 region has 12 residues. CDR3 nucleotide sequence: TGCAGTGCCCTCGGTCGCGACTATGGCTACACCTTC. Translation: CSALGRDYGYTF.

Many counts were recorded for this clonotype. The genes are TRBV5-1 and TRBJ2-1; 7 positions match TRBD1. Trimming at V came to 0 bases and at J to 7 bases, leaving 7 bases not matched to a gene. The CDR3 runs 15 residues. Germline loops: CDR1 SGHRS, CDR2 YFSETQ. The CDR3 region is CASSLGDRDRNEQFF. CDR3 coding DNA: TGCGCCAGCAGCTTGGGTGACAGGGACCGAAATGAGCAGTTCTTC.

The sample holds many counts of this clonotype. CDR3 bases: TGTGCCAGCAACCCGGGACAGGGTTCCTACGAGCAGTACTTC. Its translation: CASNPGQGSYEQYF. The V call is TRBV2, the J call TRBJ2-7; 9 bases agree with TRBD1. This CDR3 contains 14 residues. Trimming cost V 7 bases and J 1 base; bases outside gene matches: 5. Germline V gives CDR1 SNHLY, CDR2 FYNNEI.

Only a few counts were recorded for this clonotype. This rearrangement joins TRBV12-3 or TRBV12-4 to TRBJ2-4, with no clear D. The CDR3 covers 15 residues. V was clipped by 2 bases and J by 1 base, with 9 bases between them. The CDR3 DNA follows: TGTGCCAGCAGTTTACGGGCCTCGGCCAAAAACATTCAGTACTTC. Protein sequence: CASSLRASAKNIQYF.

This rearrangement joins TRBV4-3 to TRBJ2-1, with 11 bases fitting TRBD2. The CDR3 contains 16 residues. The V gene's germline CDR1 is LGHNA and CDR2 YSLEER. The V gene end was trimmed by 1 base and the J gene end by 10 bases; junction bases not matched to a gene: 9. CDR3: CASSQVSSGRSVEQFF. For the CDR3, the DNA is TGCGCCAGCAGCCAAGTTTCTAGCGGGAGGTCGGTGGAGCAGTTCTTC.

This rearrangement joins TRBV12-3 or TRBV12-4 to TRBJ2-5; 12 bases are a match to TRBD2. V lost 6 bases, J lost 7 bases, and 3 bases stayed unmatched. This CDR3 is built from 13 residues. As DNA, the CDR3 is TGTGCCAGCAGCGGGACTAGCGGGCGGACCCAGTACTTC. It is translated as CASSGTSGRTQYF.

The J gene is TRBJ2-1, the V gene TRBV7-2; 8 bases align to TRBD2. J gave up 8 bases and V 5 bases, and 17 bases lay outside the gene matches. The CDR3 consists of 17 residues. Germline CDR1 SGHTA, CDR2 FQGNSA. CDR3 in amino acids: CASSRGAGGIRRDEQFF. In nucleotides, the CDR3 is TGTGCCAGCAGCAGAGGGGCGGGGGGAATTCGTCGGGATGAGCAGTTCTTC.

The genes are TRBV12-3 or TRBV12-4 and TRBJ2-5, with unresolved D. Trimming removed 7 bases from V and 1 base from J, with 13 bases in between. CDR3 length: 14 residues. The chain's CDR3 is CASTSQPGQETQYF. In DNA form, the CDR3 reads TGTGCCAGCACCTCCCAACCGGGCCAAGAGACCCAGTACTTC.

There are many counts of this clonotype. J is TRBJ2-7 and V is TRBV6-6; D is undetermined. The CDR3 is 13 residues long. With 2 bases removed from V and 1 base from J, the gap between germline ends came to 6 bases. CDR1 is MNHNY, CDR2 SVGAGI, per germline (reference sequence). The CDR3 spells CASSYHRSYEQYF. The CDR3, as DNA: TGTGCCAGCAGTTACCATCGGTCCTACGAGCAGTACTTC.

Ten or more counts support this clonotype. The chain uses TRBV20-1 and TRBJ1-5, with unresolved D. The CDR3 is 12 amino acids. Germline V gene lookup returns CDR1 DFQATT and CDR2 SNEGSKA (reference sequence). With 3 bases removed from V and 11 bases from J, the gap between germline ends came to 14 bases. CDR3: CSASSGPGAQHF. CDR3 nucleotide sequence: TGCAGTGCTAGTTCCGGTCCTGGGGCCCAGCATTTT.

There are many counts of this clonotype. The CDR3 reads CAIRGVAGGGDTQYF. The DNA of the CDR3 is TGTGCCATCAGGGGGGTAGCCGGCGGGGGAGATACGCAGTATTTT. V is TRBV10-3 and J is TRBJ2-3, with 7 bases lining up with TRBD2. The CDR3 is 15 amino acids. Trimming took 6 bases from V and 5 from J; bases not matched to a gene: 11. CDR1 and CDR2 from the germline V gene are ENHRY and SYGVKD.

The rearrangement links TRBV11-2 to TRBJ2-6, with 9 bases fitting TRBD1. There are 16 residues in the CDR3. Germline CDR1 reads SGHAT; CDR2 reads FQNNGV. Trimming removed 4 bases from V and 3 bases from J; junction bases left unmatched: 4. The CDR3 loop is CASSSGQGNGANVLTF. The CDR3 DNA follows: TGTGCCAGCAGCTCCGGACAGGGGAATGGGGCCAACGTCCTGACTTTC. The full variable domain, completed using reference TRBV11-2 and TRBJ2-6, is EAGVAQSPRYKIIEKRQSVAFWCNPISGHATLYWYQQILGQGPKLLIQFQNNGVVDDSQLPKDRFSAERLKGVDSTLKIQPAKLEDSAVYLCASSSGQGNGANVLTFGAGSRLTVL.

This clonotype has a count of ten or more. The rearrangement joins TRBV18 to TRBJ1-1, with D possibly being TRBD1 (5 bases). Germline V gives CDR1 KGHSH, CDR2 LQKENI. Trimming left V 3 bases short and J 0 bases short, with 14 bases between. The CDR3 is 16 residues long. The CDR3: CASSPPIAGLNTEAFF. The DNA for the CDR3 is TGTGCCAGCTCACCTCCTATCGCAGGGCTGAACACTGAAGCTTTCTTT. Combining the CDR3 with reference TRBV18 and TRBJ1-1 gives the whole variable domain NAGVMQNPRHLVRRRGQEARLRCSPMKGHSHVYWYRQLPEEGLKFMVYLQKENIIDESGMPKERFSAEFPKEGPSILRIQQVVRGDSAAYFCASSPPIAGLNTEAFFGQGTRLTVV.

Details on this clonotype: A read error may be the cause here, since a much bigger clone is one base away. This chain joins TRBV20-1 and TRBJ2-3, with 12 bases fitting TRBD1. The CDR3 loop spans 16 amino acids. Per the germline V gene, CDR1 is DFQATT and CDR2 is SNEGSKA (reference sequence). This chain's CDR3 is CSAPQAGQGATDTKYF. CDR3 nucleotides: TGCAGTGCCCCTCAGGCGGGACAGGGGGCCACAGATACGAAGTATTTT.

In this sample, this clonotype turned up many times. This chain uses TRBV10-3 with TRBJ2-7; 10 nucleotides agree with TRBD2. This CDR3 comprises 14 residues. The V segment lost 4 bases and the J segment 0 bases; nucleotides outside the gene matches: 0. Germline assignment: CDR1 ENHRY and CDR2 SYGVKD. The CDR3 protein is CAISASGSSYEQYF. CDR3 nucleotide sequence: TGTGCCATCAGTGCTAGCGGGAGCTCCTACGAGCAGTACTTC.

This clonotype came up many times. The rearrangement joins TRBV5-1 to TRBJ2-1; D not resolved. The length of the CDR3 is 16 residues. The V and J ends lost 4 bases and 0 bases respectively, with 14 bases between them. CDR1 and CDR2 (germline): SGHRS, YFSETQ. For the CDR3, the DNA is TGCGCCAGCAGCCCCGAGGCGAGAAGCTCCTACAATGAGCAGTTCTTC. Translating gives CASSPEARSSYNEQFF.

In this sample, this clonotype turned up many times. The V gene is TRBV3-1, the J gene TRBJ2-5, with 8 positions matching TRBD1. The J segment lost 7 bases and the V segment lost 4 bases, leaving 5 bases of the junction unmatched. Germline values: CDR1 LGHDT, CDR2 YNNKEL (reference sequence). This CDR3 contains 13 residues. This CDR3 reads CASSPGQGVTQYF. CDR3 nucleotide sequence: TGTGCCAGCAGCCCTGGACAGGGAGTGACCCAGTACTTC.

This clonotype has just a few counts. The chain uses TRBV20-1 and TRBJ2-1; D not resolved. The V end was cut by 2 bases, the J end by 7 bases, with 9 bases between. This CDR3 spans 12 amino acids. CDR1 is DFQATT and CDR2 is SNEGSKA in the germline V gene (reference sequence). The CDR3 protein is CSARLLENEQFF. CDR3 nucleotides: TGCAGTGCTAGACTACTTGAGAATGAGCAGTTCTTC.

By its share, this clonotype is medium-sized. CDR3 coding DNA: TGTGCCATCCGCGGTGGGGAGACCCAGTACTTC. Encoded protein: CAIRGGETQYF. V and J are TRBV10-3 and TRBJ2-5; D remains ambiguous. Germline V gives CDR1 ENHRY, CDR2 SYGVKD. The V end lost 8 bases, the J end lost 5 bases, and 9 bases lay between the germline ends. This CDR3 is 11 amino acids long.